A selection of T cell receptor beta chains follows, all from one sample in a study of post-analysis software for immune sequencing data. TCRdb ran MiXCR on the PCR reads and lists one entry per CDR3 protein. The sample lists fewer than 700,000 distinct CDR3 sequences, about 40% occurring once. Material: blood. Every receptor here comes from a girl aged 10 to 17 with multiple sclerosis. Each CDR3 is given without its conserved first and last residue. The D gene is left open where the match is weak.

V gene | D gene | CDR3 protein
TRBV20-1 | TRBD1 | SASLTGNLDEQY
TRBV7-2 | TRBD1 | ASSLLLTGKNIQY
TRBV29-1 | NA | SVEGGGGGPDTQY
TRBV27 | NA | ASSTTYTDTQY
TRBV7-9 | TRBD2 | ASRAGTSASHEQF
TRBV12-3/TRBV12-4 | TRBD1 | ASTQGTGGNEQF
TRBV5-1 | NA | ASRDTEFTEAF
TRBV7-2 | NA | ASSSTGWGSYNEQF
TRBV19 | NA | ASSSHDDQETQY
TRBV20-1 | TRBD1 | SASRTGGRQETQY
TRBV24-1 | NA | ATSAPPGKGGSTDTQY
TRBV29-1 | TRBD1 | SAGGPYNEQF
TRBV2 | NA | ASSWNVGYGYT
TRBV5-6 | NA | ASSFLNQPQH
TRBV5-1 | TRBD2 | ASASRGATDTQY
TRBV29-1 | TRBD1 | SVEWSGGASTQY
TRBV20-1 | TRBD1 | SADGQGAWYGYT
TRBV7-9 | NA | ASSSQGTLAKNIQY
TRBV6-5 | NA | ASSYSRASHEQF
TRBV10-3 | TRBD1 | AISEGTGNSPLH
TRBV12-3/TRBV12-4 | NA | ASSLVDFNQPQH
TRBV20-1 | NA | SAGRTATEETQY
TRBV12-3/TRBV12-4 | NA | ASSLVRTQVDGYT
TRBV4-1 | TRBD2 | ASSQGTSGVSYEQY
TRBV13 | NA | ASSLVAFSYNEQF
TRBV7-9 | NA | ASSLPVAGEGYNSPLH
TRBV20-1 | TRBD2 | SAPTSVYEQY
TRBV5-1 | TRBD2 | ASSLPGTSGGLTDTQY
TRBV10-3 | NA | AIKGVHEQY
TRBV7-9 | NA | ASSFGIQETQY
TRBV2 | TRBD1 | ASAGQGTGYT
TRBV12-3/TRBV12-4 | TRBD2 | ASSLIFGTRETQY
TRBV12-3/TRBV12-4 | TRBD1 | ASSLRDSHCYGYT
TRBV10-3 | TRBD1 | AIRTGILNTGAF
TRBV10-3 | TRBD1 | AISEKDRGINGYT
TRBV7-9 | TRBD2 | ASRREFHNEQF
TRBV20-1 | TRBD2 | SASVGPGLGLTYEQY
TRBV29-1 | TRBD1 | SVHLRDRGRGQETQY
TRBV6-2/TRBV6-3 | NA | ASSYSGLYNEQF
TRBV2 | NA | ASIDPQRTDTQY
TRBV4-1 | NA | ASSQEASSVYNEQF
TRBV30 | NA | AWRETYEQY
TRBV7-2 | NA | ASSKAMRDWKTQY
TRBV18 | NA | ASSPPASQETQY
TRBV10-2 | NA | ATAEDSSYNEQF
TRBV5-1 | NA | ASSPDKYNEQF
TRBV12-3/TRBV12-4 | NA | ASSPAGMNTEAF
TRBV10-3 | NA | AISDRVGNYEQY
TRBV3-1 | NA | ASSQGGGVTEAF
TRBV7-9 | TRBD2 | ASSNRRAGTTYEQY
TRBV12-3/TRBV12-4 | NA | ASSSDTKTAF
TRBV10-3 | TRBD1 | AIRTGGPYSTDTQY